This entry features one TCR beta chain sequence. Its antigen remains unidentified. No much larger clone exists at a distance of one base, and base qualities are not known. This entry comes from a study of radiation and T cells in renal cell carcinoma (dated by TCRdb to about 2020). With respect to the entire study: Samples were obtained from a clinical trial, in which 15 Gy stereotactic body radiation therapy was delivered to primary renal cell carcinomas and nephrectomy was performed 4 weeks later. In total, about 51 samples underwent TCR beta sequencing: about 25 tumors plus 27 peripheral blood samples. A total of approximately 3,800,000 unique CDR3 nucleotide sequences, encoding 2,658,974 unique CDR3 amino acid sequences, were found across all 50 or so samples. General conclusions and limits of the study: Changes in the blood repertoire were not tracked past 4 weeks after treatment. In blood, the top tumor clonotypes increased between baseline and 2 weeks post-radiation and then shrank by 4 weeks, which suggests that tumor-resident clones expanded only transiently. With a single-armed trial design, the study had no way to address how radiation dose or scheduling affects the TCR repertoire. Because pretreatment tumor biopsies were not available, the study could not determine whether clonotypes were already present within the tumor at baseline.

The junction shows trimming of 6 bases on V and 8 bases on J, and the gene matches do not reach 3 bases of it. The CDR3 covers 11 residues, taking in both the cysteine and the phenylalanine. Only the CDR3 region is kept as DNA, spanning 33 bases read in frame from base 1. Taken from the germline V gene, the CDR1 and CDR2 loops are MNHEY and SVGAGI. Following the manufacturer's recommendations, the immunoSEQ kit was used to generate TCR beta libraries from genomic DNA. For library preparation, a first multiplex PCR was performed with proprietary primers, followed by a second PCR in which unique barcodes were added, and bead cleanups were performed after each round. A positive control reaction and a negative control reaction, both provided in the kit, were run with every batch of samples. The final libraries were assessed on an Agilent 4200 TapeStation D1000 ScreenTape, pooled by volume, and quantified by qPCR. Sequencing was performed on an Illumina NextSeq500 using a MidOutput 150-cycle cartridge, with 156 Read1 cycles, 15 Index1 cycles, and the kit custom primers. The pooled library was loaded at approximately 0.95 pM with a roughly 22% PhiX control spike-in. On the study's bioinformatics: Vendor-processed data were analyzed in R, with a clonotype defined as all T cells sharing the same CDR3 nucleotide sequence. In the clone abundance analyses, frequencies were normalized to the 10,000 most abundant clones in each sample. Before analysis, public T cell clones were removed, and these numbered fewer than five per sample on average. A difference in abundance of at least 32-fold between compartments was used to define tumor-enriched and baseline blood-enriched clonotypes. A beta-binomial differential abundance model was used to identify clonotypes that were expanded or contracted between blood time points. Tumor-blood repertoire similarity was measured with the Baroni-Urbani and Buser coefficient, and group comparisons used two-tailed Wilcoxon tests in R. In its TCRdb copy, this immuneACCESS table keeps in-frame sequences only and misses some clones. Where compared with another copy, unresolved V genes explain less than half of these, and the others have no known cause. That table gives V, J and clone size, and the DNA gave D and trimming. This sample comprises 110,000 to 150,000 clones, over 65% of them detected only once. Of the sample, 20% to 25% is held by the ten largest clones.

Read against the paper, the sample's time point label means: baseline pretreatment blood. The treatment or condition label on this specimen signifies: 15 Gy SBRT to primary tumor, nephrectomy 4 weeks later. To follow tumor-enriched clonotypes, serial peripheral blood was collected from radiation-treated patients at baseline and at 2 weeks and 4 weeks after SBRT. Every patient's renal cell carcinoma showed clear cell pathology. The QIAamp DNA Blood Mini Kit (Qiagen) was used to prepare genomic DNA for TCR sequencing. Samples were included in the analyses only if all quality control checks were passed.

The V and J segments used are TRBV6-5 and TRBJ1-1; a stretch of 7 junction bases matches TRBD1. The sequence derives from a woman aged 50 to 60 with renal cell carcinoma. The sequenced sample was blood, obtained from a patient whose treatment included radiotherapy and nephrectomy. Read as DNA, the sequence is TGTGCCAGCAGCCACAGGGGAGAAGCTTTCTTT. Translated, this is CASSHRGEAFF.